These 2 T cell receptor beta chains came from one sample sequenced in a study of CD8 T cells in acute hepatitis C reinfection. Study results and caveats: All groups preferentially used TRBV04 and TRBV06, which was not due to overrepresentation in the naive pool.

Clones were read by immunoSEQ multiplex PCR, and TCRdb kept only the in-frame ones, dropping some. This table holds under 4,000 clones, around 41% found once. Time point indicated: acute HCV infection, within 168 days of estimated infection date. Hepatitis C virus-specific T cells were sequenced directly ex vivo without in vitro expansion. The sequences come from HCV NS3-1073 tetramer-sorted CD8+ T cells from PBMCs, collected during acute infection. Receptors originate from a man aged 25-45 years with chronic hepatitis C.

The CDR3 spells CASSRDFQETQYF. CDR3 DNA: TGTGCCAGCAGTCGGGACTTCCAAGAGACCCAGTACTTC. V and J are TRBV6-1 and TRBJ2-5; a possible D gene is TRBD2 (6 bases). The V gene's germline CDR1 is MNHNS and CDR2 SASEGT. The CDR3 covers 13 residues. Trimming removed 5 bases at V and 1 base at J, with 8 bases between.

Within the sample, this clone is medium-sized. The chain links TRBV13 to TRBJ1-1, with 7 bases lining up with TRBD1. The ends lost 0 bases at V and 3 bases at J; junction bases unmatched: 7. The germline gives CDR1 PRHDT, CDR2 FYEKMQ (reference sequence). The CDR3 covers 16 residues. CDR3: CASSLGRDSQYTEAFF. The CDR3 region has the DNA TGTGCCAGCAGCTTAGGCCGGGACAGCCAATACACTGAAGCTTTCTTT. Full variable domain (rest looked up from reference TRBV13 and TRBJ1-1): AAGVIQSPRHLIKEKRETATLKCYPIPRHDTVYWYQQGPGQDPQFLISFYEKMQSDKGSIPDRFSAQQFSDYHSELNMSSLELGDSALYFCASSLGRDSQYTEAFFGQGTRLTVV.